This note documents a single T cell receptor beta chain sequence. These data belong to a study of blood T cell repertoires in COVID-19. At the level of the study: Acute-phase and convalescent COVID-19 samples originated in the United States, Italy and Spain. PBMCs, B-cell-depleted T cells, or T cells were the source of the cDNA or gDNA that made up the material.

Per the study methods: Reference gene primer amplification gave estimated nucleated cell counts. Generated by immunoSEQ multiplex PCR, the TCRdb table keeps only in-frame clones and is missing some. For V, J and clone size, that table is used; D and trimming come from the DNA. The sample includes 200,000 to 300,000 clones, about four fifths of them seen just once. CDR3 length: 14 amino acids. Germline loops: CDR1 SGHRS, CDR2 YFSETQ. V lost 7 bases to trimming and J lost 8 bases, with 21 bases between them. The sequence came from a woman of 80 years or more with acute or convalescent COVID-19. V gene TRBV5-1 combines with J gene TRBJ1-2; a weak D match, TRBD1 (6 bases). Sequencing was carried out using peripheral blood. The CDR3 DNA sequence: TGCGCCAGCGCTCAACAGGGTCACCCCCAAGGCTACACCTTC. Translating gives CASAQQGHPQGYTF.